The next 27 T cell receptor beta chains were all read from a single sample in a study of vaccination effects on CD4 cells after COVID-19. Antigen-specific CD4+ T cells were expanded with viral peptide pools in the ViraFEST assay before sequencing. Upon completion of about 10 days in culture, CD4+ T cells were isolated. Prior SARS-CoV-2 infection was absent in the vaccine recipients, as shown by negative nucleocapsid antibodies. Some clones are missing from TCRdb's copy, which holds only in-frame ones; the method was immunoSEQ multiplex PCR. The data contain tens of thousands of clones, just under 75% of them singletons. Their antigens are not known. Material: CD4+ T cells from PBMCs cultured with SARS-CoV-2 spike peptides, obtained before COVID-19 vaccination. All receptors come from a human donor who received a COVID-19 vaccine.

This clone showed up just a few times. This chain connects TRBV19 to TRBJ1-1, with 7 bases fitting TRBD1. The CDR3 sequence is 15 residues long. Germline CDR1 LNHDA, CDR2 SQIVND (reference sequence). V shed 4 bases and J 4 bases; nucleotides not matched to a gene: 9. DNA of the CDR3: TGTGCCAGTAGTAGGGTGACAGGGCGGTCCACTGAAGCTTTCTTT. It codes for CASSRVTGRSTEAFF.

The chain recombines TRBV7-2 with TRBJ1-5, with D unclear. Germline CDR1 reads SGHTA; CDR2 reads FQGNSA. The CDR3 covers 12 residues. Trimming left V 6 bases short and J 5 bases short, with 8 bases between. The CDR3 loop is CASRLTDQPQHF. CDR3 sequence (DNA): TGTGCCAGCAGACTAACGGATCAGCCCCAGCATTTT.

Comments on this clone: The sample carries other DNA sequences with the same CDR3. The genes are TRBV3-1 (or the pseudogene TRBV3-2) and TRBJ1-1, with D perhaps TRBD1 (5 bases). This CDR3 has 13 residues. V was cut by 6 bases and J by 6 bases, with 14 bases left in between. CDR1 and CDR2 (germline): LGHDT, YNNKEL (reference sequence). The CDR3 DNA follows: TGTGCCAGCAGTGGGACTTACTTCTCTGAAGCTTTCTTT. It yields the protein CASSGTYFSEAFF.

V and J are TRBV6-5 and TRBJ2-7; weak D call: TRBD2 (5 bases). Per the germline V gene, CDR1 is MNHEY and CDR2 is SVGAGI. The ends were cut back, 7 bases at V and 2 bases at J, with 15 bases in the middle. CDR3 length: 14 residues. The DNA for the CDR3 is TGTGCCAGCAAGGTGGGGAGAGGGCCCTACGAGCAGTACTTC. Translation gives CASKVGRGPYEQYF.

The gene calls are TRBV27 and TRBJ1-2; tentative D call: TRBD1 (6 bases). The length of the CDR3 is 13 residues. V was pared by 6 bases and J by 4 bases, with 12 bases between. Germline V gives CDR1 MNHEY, CDR2 SMNVEV (reference sequence). The CDR3 DNA sequence: TGTGCCAGCAGCTTCGACAGGTCCTATGGCTACACCTTC. Translation: CASSFDRSYGYTF.

The CDR3, as DNA: TGCGCCAGCAGCCAAGTGGGACTAGCGGGGAAATACAATGAGCAGTTCTTC. The encoded protein is CASSQVGLAGKYNEQFF. The chain has TRBV4-1 and TRBJ2-1; 13 positions agree with TRBD2. CDR3 length equals 17 residues. Germline V gene lookup returns CDR1 MGHRA and CDR2 YSYEKL. The V and J ends lost 1 base and 4 bases, in that order; junction bases with no gene match: 4.

The table lists this clone with a count of one. The rearrangement joins TRBV11-3 to TRBJ2-5; D could derive from TRBD1 or TRBD2 (5 bases each). The germline V and J ends were trimmed by 1 base and 5 bases, with 8 bases remaining between them. Germline V gene data show CDR1 as SGHNT and CDR2 as YENEEA. The CDR3 has 13 residues. Written as DNA, the CDR3 is TGTGCCAGCAGCTTAGGCGAGGGGGAGACCCAGTACTTC. Amino acid sequence: CASSLGEGETQYF.

The chain links TRBV18 to TRBJ2-3, with D possibly matching TRBD1 (5 bases). Between the trimmed V and J ends, which lost 0 bases and 6 bases, there was a span of 13 bases. The CDR3 extends over 15 amino acids. CDR1 is KGHSH and CDR2 is LQKENI in the germline V gene. CDR3 nucleotide sequence: TGTGCCAGCTCACCACCGGGCAGGGTTGGCGATACGCAGTATTTT. Its protein is CASSPPGRVGDTQYF.

This clone was seen a few times. The chain recombines TRBV28 with TRBJ2-5, with a tentative D call TRBD1 (5 bases). Trimming removed 7 bases from V and 5 bases from J, with 11 bases in between. Germline loops: CDR1 MDHEN, CDR2 SYDVKM. CDR3 size: 12 residues. The CDR3 nucleotides read TGTGCCAGCACCACCGACAGTGAGACCCAGTACTTC. Its translation is CASTTDSETQYF.

The gene calls are TRBV12-3 or TRBV12-4 and TRBJ2-7; unclear D gene. The germline V and J ends were trimmed by 5 bases and 4 bases, with 6 bases remaining between them. The CDR3 consists of 11 residues. The CDR3 region has the DNA TGTGCCAGCAGTACAACATACGAGCAGTACTTC. This translates into CASSTTYEQYF.

This clone was detected only a few times. V gene TRBV4-1 combines with J gene TRBJ1-5, with no clear D. This CDR3 is 13 amino acids long. V was shortened by 0 bases and J by 7 bases, with 7 bases between the two germline ends. Germline V CDR1 and CDR2: MGHRA, YSYEKL. The CDR3 protein is CASSQDLGQPQHF. The CDR3 coding sequence is TGCGCCAGCAGCCAAGATCTTGGGCAGCCCCAGCATTTT.

The chain employs TRBV11-2 and TRBJ1-4; a weak D match, TRBD1 (6 bases). This CDR3 has 17 amino acids. Germline values: CDR1 SGHAT, CDR2 FQNNGV. V was trimmed by 1 base and J by 6 bases, leaving 18 bases between them. CDR3 DNA: TGTGCCAGCAGCTTAGGGGTTTCAGACAGGAGATATGAAAAACTGTTTTTT. Translation gives CASSLGVSDRRYEKLFF.

V and J are TRBV5-1 and TRBJ2-3, with 7 bases identical to TRBD2. This CDR3 is 15 amino acids long. Trimming took 4 bases from V and 2 from J; bases not matched to a gene: 7. Germline V gene sequence: CDR1 SGHRS, CDR2 YFSETQ. For the CDR3, the DNA is TGCGCCAGCAGCCCTGGCGGGACTACCACAGATACGCAGTATTTT. Its translation is CASSPGGTTTDTQYF. Based on the CDR3 plus reference TRBV5-1 and TRBJ2-3, the full variable domain is KAGVTQTPRYLIKTRGQQVTLSCSPISGHRSVSWYQQTPGQGLQFLFEYFSETQRNKGNFPGRFSGRQFSNSRSEMNVSTLELGDSALYLCASSPGGTTTDTQYFGPGTRLTVL.

The rearrangement uses TRBV4-1 and TRBJ2-7; 7 nucleotides match TRBD2. The CDR3 extends over 16 amino acids. Germline CDR1 and CDR2: MGHRA and YSYEKL. Trimming at V came to 0 bases and at J to 1 base, leaving 6 bases not matched to a gene. CDR3 in DNA: TGCGCCAGCAGCCAAGATGGACTAGATGATTCCTACGAGCAGTACTTC. Translation gives CASSQDGLDDSYEQYF.

This clone was counted between two and nine times. This chain links TRBV24-1 with TRBJ2-7; 8 positions agree with TRBD2. V lost 3 bases and J lost 4; bases outside the gene matches: 10. CDR1 and CDR2 (germline): KGHDR, SFDVKD. There are 16 residues in the CDR3. DNA for the CDR3: TGTGCCACCAGTGATCCTCGGGGGGGCGATGTTTACGAGCAGTACTTC. It codes for CATSDPRGGDVYEQYF.

This chain links TRBV9 with TRBJ1-5, with D perhaps TRBD1 (6 bases). Looked up from germline, CDR1 is SGDLS and CDR2 is YYNGEE. V lost 0 bases and J lost 7, with 8 bases in between. The CDR3 loop spans 13 amino acids. CDR3 amino acids: CASSVEGGQPQHF. CDR3 DNA sequence: TGTGCCAGCAGCGTAGAGGGGGGGCAGCCCCAGCATTTT.

The chain combines TRBV20-1 with TRBJ2-7, with 10 nucleotides matching TRBD2. This CDR3 spans 14 amino acids. J lost 5 bases, V lost 3 bases, and 7 bases had no gene match. Germline CDR1 DFQATT, CDR2 SNEGSKA (reference sequence). DNA for the CDR3: TGCAGTGCTAGTAGGGTAGCGGGGGGTAACGAGCAGTACTTC. Its protein product is CSASRVAGGNEQYF.

The CDR3 sequence: CASSILDSGLTTDTQYF. CDR3 bases: TGTGCCAGTAGTATCCTCGACTCGGGACTCACCACAGATACGCAGTATTTT. The rearrangement uses TRBV19 and TRBJ2-3; D is perhaps TRBD2 (6 bases). Per germline, CDR1 LNHDA and CDR2 SQIVND (reference sequence). CDR3 length: 17 residues. V lost 3 bases to trimming and J lost 2 bases, with 18 bases between them.

The chain uses TRBV10-3 and TRBJ2-2; no definite D call. V was clipped by 0 bases and J by 1 base, with 9 bases between them. In germline, CDR1 is ENHRY, CDR2 SYGVKD. This CDR3 spans 16 amino acids. The CDR3 is CAISESRIENTGELFF. In DNA form, the CDR3 reads TGTGCCATCAGTGAGTCGAGGATAGAGAACACCGGGGAGCTGTTTTTT.

The gene calls are TRBV5-5 and TRBJ1-2; D is perhaps TRBD1 (6 bases). The CDR3 contains 18 residues. Germline CDR1 reads SGHKS; CDR2 reads YYEKEE (reference sequence). V was pared by 1 base and J by 1 base, with 20 bases between. The CDR3 loop reads CASSLNRDTPKDNYGYTF. CDR3 nucleotide sequence: TGTGCCAGCAGCTTGAACAGGGATACCCCAAAAGATAACTATGGCTACACCTTC.

The sample holds a few counts of this clone. The chain uses TRBV2 and TRBJ2-7; D may be TRBD2 (5 bases). The CDR3 runs to 13 residues. Trimming shortened V by 3 bases and J by 6 bases, and 12 bases separated the two germline ends. Germline V gene lookup returns CDR1 SNHLY and CDR2 FYNNEI. CDR3 in amino acids: CASSDVGRAEQYF. The CDR3 DNA reads as TGTGCCAGCAGTGACGTAGGGCGGGCCGAGCAGTACTTC.

This clone showed up just a few times. V usage is TRBV7-8 and J usage is TRBJ1-5; 8 bases are a match to TRBD1. This CDR3 contains 16 residues. Losses at the gene ends were 4 bases for V and 2 bases for J; bases not matched to a gene: 7. CDR1 and CDR2 (germline): SGHVS, FQNEAQ. The CDR3 bases are TGTGCCAGCAGCTCCTCGTTGACAGGGGGCAATCAGCCCCAGCATTTT. Translating gives CASSSSLTGGNQPQHF.

The V gene is TRBV2, the J gene TRBJ2-7; 8 bases fit TRBD2. Germline V gene data show CDR1 as SNHLY and CDR2 as FYNNEI. The CDR3 has 14 amino acids. V shed 6 bases, J shed 4 bases, and the junction held 8 bases outside the gene matches. DNA for the CDR3: TGTGCCAGCAGCTCGGGACTAGAGTCGTACGAGCAGTACTTC. This sequence encodes CASSSGLESYEQYF.

This chain uses TRBV10-1 with TRBJ1-1; D is unclear. The CDR3 runs 13 residues. Germline CDR1 is WNHNN and CDR2 is SYGVQD (reference sequence). V gave up 5 bases and J gave up 1 base, with 8 bases separating them. DNA of the CDR3: TGCGCCAGCAGTTCTGACAAGAACACTGAAGCTTTCTTT. Translation: CASSSDKNTEAFF.

The rearrangement joins TRBV18 to TRBJ2-5; 8 bases are a match to TRBD2. The V gene's germline CDR1 is KGHSH and CDR2 LQKENI. The V gene end was trimmed by 2 bases and the J gene end by 1 base; junction bases not matched to a gene: 3. CDR3 length equals 15 residues. The CDR3 here is CASSPIAGSQETQYF. The CDR3 DNA is TGTGCCAGCTCACCAATAGCGGGGAGCCAAGAGACCCAGTACTTC.

A few counts support this clone. The genes are TRBV30 and TRBJ2-7; a possible D gene is TRBD2 (6 bases). The V gene lost 4 bases and the J gene lost 6 bases, with 13 bases spanning the gap. The germline gives CDR1 GTSNPN, CDR2 SVGIG (reference sequence). The CDR3 totals 12 residues. CDR3 sequence reads: CAWNRETTEQYF. The CDR3 DNA reads TGTGCCTGGAACCGGGAGACCACCGAGCAGTACTTC.

The gene calls are TRBV11-2 and TRBJ2-2, with TRBD2 matching over 7 bases. The V gene end was trimmed by 0 bases and the J gene end by 6 bases; junction bases not matched to a gene: 1. This CDR3 is built from 14 residues. Germline CDR1 and CDR2: SGHAT and FQNNGV. The CDR3 sequence: CASSLDRGAGELFF. Written as DNA, the CDR3 is TGTGCCAGCAGCTTAGATCGGGGGGCCGGGGAGCTGTTTTTT. Supplemented by reference TRBV11-2 and TRBJ2-2, the full variable domain reads EAGVAQSPRYKIIEKRQSVAFWCNPISGHATLYWYQQILGQGPKLLIQFQNNGVVDDSQLPKDRFSAERLKGVDSTLKIQPAKLEDSAVYLCASSLDRGAGELFFGEGSRLTVL.